The entry below gives a single T cell receptor beta chain sequence along with its context. The protocol was immunoSEQ multiplex PCR, while the TCRdb copy is restricted to in-frame clones and leaves out a portion. Of 15,000 to 20,000 clones in the sample, 65% to 85% are singletons; the top ten hold roughly 15%. This entry comes from a study of PD-1 and CTLA-4 blockade in melanoma. This clonotype was obtained from a human donor with melanoma. The sequencing here drew on CD8+ T cells from peripheral blood, taken before anti-PD-1 treatment.

The CDR3 DNA sequence: TGTGCCAGCACGAGGGACAGGACGACCTACAATGAGCAGTTCTTC. It encodes CASTRDRTTYNEQFF. This chain connects TRBV11-3 to TRBJ2-1; 8 positions match TRBD1. CDR3 size: 15 residues. The V segment lost 7 bases and the J segment 2 bases; nucleotides outside the gene matches: 7. Germline values: CDR1 SGHNT, CDR2 YENEEA.